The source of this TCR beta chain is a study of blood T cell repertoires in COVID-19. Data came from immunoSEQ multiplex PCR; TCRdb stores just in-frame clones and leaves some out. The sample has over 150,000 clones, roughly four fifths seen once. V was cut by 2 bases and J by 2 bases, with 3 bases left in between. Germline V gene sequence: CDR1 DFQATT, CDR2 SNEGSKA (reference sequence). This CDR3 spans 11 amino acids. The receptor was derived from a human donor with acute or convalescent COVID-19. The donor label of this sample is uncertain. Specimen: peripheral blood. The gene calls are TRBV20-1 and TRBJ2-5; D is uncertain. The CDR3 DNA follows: TGCAGTGCTAGACAGCAAGAGACCCAGTACTTC. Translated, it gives CSARQQETQYF.